What follows are 24 T cell receptor beta chains derived from one specimen sequenced in a study of cytomegalovirus exposure and HLA in healthy donors. Vbeta (60) and Jbeta (13) primers were used in the PCR. TCRdb's table, derived via immunoSEQ multiplex PCR, lists solely in-frame clones and lacks some. The data show about 160,000 clones, with about three quarters seen just once and around 2.5% held by the top ten. Sequenced input: PBMCs. Source of these receptors: a female donor in good health and CMV-seronegative.

J is TRBJ2-5 and V is TRBV5-1; D perhaps matches TRBD1 (6 bases). V was clipped by 4 bases and J by 5 bases, with 12 bases between them. CDR3 length equals 13 residues. Germline-derived CDR1 and CDR2 are SGHRS and YFSETQ. The CDR3 DNA is TGCGCCAGCAGCCCCGGGACACATGAGACCCAGTACTTC. Translated: CASSPGTHETQYF.

The chain is built from TRBV2 and TRBJ2-5, with D perhaps TRBD2 (5 bases). V was pared by 8 bases and J by 2 bases, with 12 bases between. CDR1 and CDR2 (germline): SNHLY, FYNNEI. The CDR3 is 13 amino acids. The CDR3 here is CASRGLGQETQYF. CDR3 DNA: TGTGCCAGCCGAGGGTTGGGGCAAGAGACCCAGTACTTC.

The rearrangement links TRBV7-2 to TRBJ2-7; a possible D gene is TRBD1 (5 bases). Between the trimmed V and J ends, which lost 0 bases and 5 bases, there was a span of 11 bases. The CDR3 is 14 amino acids. The germline V gene has CDR1 SGHTA and CDR2 FQGNSA. The CDR3 coding sequence is TGTGCCAGCAGCTTAGCCAAGGGGTACCACGAGCAGTACTTC. This translates into CASSLAKGYHEQYF. Drawing the rest from reference TRBV7-2 and TRBJ2-7, the complete variable domain is GAGVSQSPSNKVTEKGKDVELRCDPISGHTALYWYRQSLGQGLEFLIYFQGNSAPDKSGLPSDRFSAERTGGSVSTLTIQRTQQEDSAVYLCASSLAKGYHEQYFGPGTRLTVT.

About this clone: A junction end diverges from the germline sequence, so it may reflect a read error. The genes are TRBV7-9 and TRBJ2-1; 8 bases are shared with TRBD2. This CDR3 spans 15 amino acids. Germline CDR1 reads SEHNR; CDR2 reads FQNEAQ (reference sequence). The DNA for the CDR3 is TGTTCCAGCAGCTTAGTTCGCGGGGGGCACAATGAGCAGTTCTTC. It specifies CSSSLVRGGHNEQFF.

V usage is TRBV2 and J usage is TRBJ2-5; the match to TRBD2 covers 13 bases. The CDR3 extends over 15 amino acids. The V gene end was trimmed by 6 bases and the J gene end by 6 bases; junction bases not matched to a gene: 7. Germline CDR1 SNHLY, CDR2 FYNNEI. Here the CDR3 reads CASSRLAGGWKTQYF. The CDR3 nucleotides are TGTGCCAGCAGCCGACTAGCGGGAGGCTGGAAGACCCAGTACTTC. Full variable domain (rest looked up from reference TRBV2 and TRBJ2-5): EPEVTQTPSHQVTQMGQEVILRCVPISNHLYFYWYRQILGQKVEFLVSFYNNEISEKSEIFDDQFSVERPDGSNFTLKIRSTKLEDSAMYFCASSRLAGGWKTQYFGPGTRLLVL.

This chain joins TRBV7-2 and TRBJ2-5; TRBD1 aligns across 12 bases. Trimming removed 4 bases from V and 4 bases from J; junction bases left unmatched: 13. CDR1 is SGHTA, CDR2 FQGNSA, per germline. The CDR3 consists of 18 residues. CDR3 residues: CASSSPGWDRGPGETQYF. The CDR3 DNA is TGTGCCAGCAGCTCCCCAGGCTGGGACAGGGGGCCGGGAGAGACCCAGTACTTC.

The chain combines TRBV18 with TRBJ1-4, with D possibly matching TRBD1 (6 bases). Germline values: CDR1 KGHSH, CDR2 LQKENI. The CDR3 extends over 14 amino acids. Trimming took 3 bases from V and 6 from J, leaving 11 bases between them. The CDR3 is CASSPNEGDEKLFF. CDR3 nucleotides: TGTGCCAGCTCACCCAACGAGGGGGATGAAAAACTGTTTTTT.

This clone was seen a single time. The chain carries TRBV9 and TRBJ1-6; D is undetermined. The CDR3 covers 17 residues. CDR1 is SGDLS and CDR2 is YYNGEE in the germline V gene. V lost 0 bases, J lost 8 bases, and 18 bases lay in between. The CDR3 DNA sequence: TGTGCCAGCAGCGTAGTCGACCAGGCGCGGGAGGATTCACCCCTCCACTTT. This encodes CASSVVDQAREDSPLHF.

This chain connects TRBV6-5 to TRBJ2-1; tentatively, D is TRBD1 (6 bases). Germline CDR1 reads MNHEY; CDR2 reads SVGAGI. Trimming pared 6 bases from V and 2 bases from J, leaving 14 bases between. CDR3 size: 15 residues. The CDR3 region has the DNA TGTGCCAGCAGCCTACAGGGTGGGACCTACAATGAGCAGTTCTTC. This gives the protein CASSLQGGTYNEQFF.

The chain joins TRBV7-2 to TRBJ1-4; 9 bases align to TRBD1. V lost 6 bases, J lost 2 bases, and 1 base stayed unmatched. The CDR3 has 14 amino acids. Germline CDR1 and CDR2: SGHTA and FQGNSA. CDR3: CASSTGGTNEKLFF. The CDR3 DNA follows: TGTGCCAGCAGTACAGGGGGCACTAATGAAAAACTGTTTTTT. The full variable domain, in which reference TRBV7-2 and TRBJ1-4 provide the parts outside the CDR3, is GAGVSQSPSNKVTEKGKDVELRCDPISGHTALYWYRQSLGQGLEFLIYFQGNSAPDKSGLPSDRFSAERTGGSVSTLTIQRTQQEDSAVYLCASSTGGTNEKLFFGSGTQLSVL.

V is TRBV5-4 and J is TRBJ1-1, with D perhaps matching TRBD1 (5 bases). Germline loops: CDR1 SGHNT, CDR2 YYREEE (reference sequence). The CDR3 extends over 13 amino acids. V was pared by 4 bases and J by 4 bases, with 11 bases between. The chain's CDR3 is CASSGGEGTEAFF. Written as DNA, the CDR3 is TGTGCCAGCAGCGGAGGGGAGGGCACTGAAGCTTTCTTT.

The chain links TRBV7-3 to TRBJ1-3, with a possible D match to TRBD1 (5 bases). This CDR3 region has 14 residues. The germline V and J ends were trimmed by 3 bases and 0 bases, with 6 bases remaining between them. CDR1 and CDR2 (germline): SGHTA, FQGTGA. DNA of the CDR3: TGTGCCAGCAGCTTGGGGGGCTCTGGAAACACCATATATTTT. The encoded protein is CASSLGGSGNTIYF. Variable domain in full (rest from reference TRBV7-3 and TRBJ1-3): GAGVSQTPSNKVTEKGKYVELRCDPISGHTALYWYRQSLGQGPEFLIYFQGTGAADDSGLPNDRFFAVRPEGSVSTLKIQRTERGDSAVYLCASSLGGSGNTIYFGEGSWLTVV.

The V call is TRBV6-7, the J call TRBJ1-5; TRBD1 aligns across 7 bases. TRBV6-7 is an open reading frame, and its role is uncertain. The CDR3 covers 18 residues. V lost 5 bases and J lost 1; bases outside the gene matches: 14. This chain's CDR3 is CASSRRDRKGWSNQPQHF. Here the CDR3 DNA reads TGTGCCAGCAGTCGCCGGGACAGAAAAGGGTGGAGCAATCAGCCCCAGCATTTT.

This clone was counted only a few times. The chain joins TRBV29-1 to TRBJ2-7; TRBD1 might be the D (6 bases). CDR1 and CDR2 (germline): SQVTM, ANQGSEA. This CDR3 is built from 13 residues. V gave up 5 bases and J gave up 0 bases, with 11 bases separating them. The CDR3 loop is CSVPVRGSYEQYF. The CDR3 DNA is TGCAGCGTTCCAGTCAGGGGCTCCTACGAGCAGTACTTC.

In its sample, this clone was seen once. The rearrangement joins TRBV2 to TRBJ2-5; maybe TRBD2 (5 bases). CDR3 size: 12 residues. Germline V gene lookup returns CDR1 SNHLY and CDR2 FYNNEI. The V end was cut by 6 bases, the J end by 2 bases, with 7 bases between. The CDR3 reads CASRREQETQYF. The CDR3 region has the DNA TGTGCCAGCAGGAGGGAGCAAGAGACCCAGTACTTC.

The chain links TRBV5-1 to TRBJ2-7; 8 nucleotides agree with TRBD1. V shed 0 bases and J 5 bases; nucleotides not matched to a gene: 4. Germline V CDR1 and CDR2: SGHRS, YFSETQ. This CDR3 region has 14 residues. In DNA form, the CDR3 reads TGCGCCAGCAGCTTGGGTGACAGGGGCAACGAGCAGTACTTC. Its protein product is CASSLGDRGNEQYF. Based on the CDR3 plus reference TRBV5-1 and TRBJ2-7, the full variable domain is KAGVTQTPRYLIKTRGQQVTLSCSPISGHRSVSWYQQTPGQGLQFLFEYFSETQRNKGNFPGRFSGRQFSNSRSEMNVSTLELGDSALYLCASSLGDRGNEQYFGPGTRLTVT.

The genes are TRBV6-6 and TRBJ2-4; TRBD2 matches at 13 bases. The V gene end was trimmed by 6 bases and the J gene end by 8 bases; junction bases not matched to a gene: 4. In germline, CDR1 is MNHNY, CDR2 SVGAGI (reference sequence). The CDR3 loop spans 14 amino acids. DNA for the CDR3: TGTGCCAGCAGCCGCGGACTAGCGGGGGACATTCAGTACTTC. Amino acid sequence: CASSRGLAGDIQYF.

This clone was observed a few times. V and J are TRBV30 and TRBJ2-7; TRBD1 matches 8 bases. Germline values: CDR1 GTSNPN, CDR2 SVGIG (reference sequence). Trimming cost V 8 bases and J 5 bases; bases outside gene matches: 5. CDR3 size: 11 residues. This CDR3 reads CAQGQAHEQYF. The CDR3 DNA follows: TGTGCCCAGGGACAGGCCCACGAGCAGTACTTC.

The chain carries TRBV6-5 and TRBJ2-7; D is possibly TRBD2 (6 bases). The CDR3 is 15 amino acids. Trimming took off 5 bases at V and 0 bases at J, with 14 bases between the two ends. CDR1 and CDR2 (germline): MNHEY, SVGAGI. CDR3 sequence (DNA): TGTGCCAGCAGTCCCAACGCGGGGTACTCCTACGAGCAGTACTTC. It specifies CASSPNAGYSYEQYF.

V and J are TRBV7-2 and TRBJ2-5; 12 nucleotides line up with TRBD2. J gave up 4 bases and V 7 bases, and 10 bases lay outside the gene matches. The CDR3 is 16 amino acids. Germline CDR1 is SGHTA and CDR2 is FQGNSA. Here the CDR3 DNA reads TGTGCCAGCACGGGACTAGCGGGCCTGGAAAGAGAGACCCAGTACTTC. Its protein product is CASTGLAGLERETQYF.

V usage is TRBV28 and J usage is TRBJ1-2; D is undetermined. CDR1 and CDR2 from the germline V gene are MDHEN and SYDVKM. Trimming cost V 5 bases and J 0 bases, with 4 bases left between them. This CDR3 is 12 amino acids long. CDR3 sequence: CASSVANYGYTF. CDR3 nucleotides: TGTGCCAGCAGTGTAGCTAACTATGGCTACACCTTC.

This clone was detected only a few times. The V call is TRBV19, the J call TRBJ1-1, with a weak D call TRBD1 (5 bases). CDR3 length: 14 amino acids. Per the germline V gene, CDR1 is LNHDA and CDR2 is SQIVND (reference sequence). V was cut by 5 bases and J by 5 bases, with 15 bases left in between. In DNA, the CDR3 is TGTGCCAGTAGTCAAGATAGGGGATTTACTGAAGCTTTCTTT. This encodes CASSQDRGFTEAFF.

The chain recombines TRBV2 with TRBJ1-5, with 11 bases lining up with TRBD1. Germline V gene lookup returns CDR1 SNHLY and CDR2 FYNNEI. This CDR3 comprises 14 residues. J lost 5 bases, V lost 4 bases, and 1 base had no gene match. CDR3 in DNA: TGTGCCAGCAGTGGGACAGGGGGCCATCAGCCCCAGCATTTT. Its protein product is CASSGTGGHQPQHF.

The CDR3 spells CSVSGGQGYTGELFF. The CDR3 DNA reads TGCAGCGTCTCAGGGGGCCAGGGATACACCGGGGAGCTGTTTTTT. The rearrangement uses TRBV29-1 and TRBJ2-2; TRBD1 matches 8 bases. CDR1 is SQVTM, CDR2 ANQGSEA, per germline. The V gene end was trimmed by 6 bases and the J gene end by 3 bases; junction bases not matched to a gene: 9. The CDR3 sequence is 15 residues long.